This record covers a single T cell receptor beta chain. Its target is unknown. The data were taken from a study of cytomegalovirus exposure and HLA in healthy donors. Overall study context: Earlier work reported 100 million or so unique TCR beta sequences from 180 million or so T cells. Findings and caveats of the study: Earlier analysis yielded a pattern in which most TCR beta V segments were productive about 87% or about 30% of the time. Based on reports, TCR beta sequences accurately predicted HLA-A and HLA-B alleles for most subjects. TCR beta chain V- and J-gene trimming was linked, in a later analysis, to a missense variant in DCLRE1C.

CDR1 is MGHDK and CDR2 is SYGVNS in the germline V gene. The V and J ends lost 4 bases and 7 bases respectively, with 10 bases between them. The CDR3 has 12 amino acids. 60 Vbeta and 13 Jbeta primers were used in PCR. Sequencing was performed with immunoSEQ multiplex PCR; in TCRdb, only in-frame clones are kept and a portion is missing. The data show tens of thousands of clones, with around four fifths seen just once and 2.5% to 4% held by the top ten. The clonotype comes from a woman aged 35 to 49 in good health and CMV-seronegative. This chain joins TRBV25-1 and TRBJ1-1; D remains unclear. Sequencing was done on a sample of PBMCs. The CDR3 coding sequence is TGTGCCAGCAGTGGACGAGAGGATGAAGCTTTCTTT. Amino acid sequence: CASSGREDEAFF.